Given below is one T cell receptor (beta chain) in context. Antigen: not known. The sample belongs to a study of T cell responses to AZD1222 COVID-19 vaccine. Germline values: CDR1 SGHTA, CDR2 FQGNSA. Deletions cut 2 bases from V and 6 bases from J, with 11 bases between. The CDR3 covers 14 residues. Sequenced by immunoSEQ multiplex PCR; TCRdb stores in-frame clones only, minus some. This table has 150,000 or so clones, 88% appearing once. Study-wide results and limits: Spike-specific TCRs gained breadth and depth after people received two AZD1222 doses. Repertoires were collected only later (after the peak T cell response had occurred).

The sequence was obtained from an adult in good health. Sample: peripheral blood, taken on day 0 of MenACWY control vaccination. V gene TRBV7-2 combines with J gene TRBJ2-1; maybe TRBD1 (6 bases). CDR3 amino acids: CASSLSQGPNEQFF. CDR3 bases: TGTGCCAGCAGCTTATCACAGGGACCCAATGAGCAGTTCTTC.